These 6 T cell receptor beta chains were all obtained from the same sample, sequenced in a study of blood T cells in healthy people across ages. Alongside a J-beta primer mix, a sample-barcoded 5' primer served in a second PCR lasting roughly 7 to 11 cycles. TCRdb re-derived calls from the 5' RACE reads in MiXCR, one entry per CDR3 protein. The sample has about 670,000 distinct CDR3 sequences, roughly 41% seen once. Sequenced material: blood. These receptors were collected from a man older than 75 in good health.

CDR3 region: CASSLDLRPFYEQYF. In DNA, the CDR3 is TGTGCCAGCAGCTTAGATCTGAGGCCCTTCTACGAGCAGTACTTC. V and J are TRBV7-2 and TRBJ2-7; D is undetermined. The length of the CDR3 is 15 residues. V was shortened by 1 base and J by 3 bases, with 13 bases between the two germline ends. CDR1 is SGHTA, CDR2 FQGNSA, per germline.

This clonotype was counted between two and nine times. The CDR3 bases are TGTGCCAGCAGCCAAGAGATTCCCGGTTTTGCAGGGGTCAACTACGAGCAGTACTTC. It translates to CASSQEIPGFAGVNYEQYF. The rearrangement uses TRBV14 and TRBJ2-4; the D gene is possibly TRBD1 (6 bases). The J call may be faulty, since TRBJ2-7 better matches the DNA end. CDR1 and CDR2 from the germline V gene are SGHDN and FVKESK. The CDR3 is made up of 19 amino acids.

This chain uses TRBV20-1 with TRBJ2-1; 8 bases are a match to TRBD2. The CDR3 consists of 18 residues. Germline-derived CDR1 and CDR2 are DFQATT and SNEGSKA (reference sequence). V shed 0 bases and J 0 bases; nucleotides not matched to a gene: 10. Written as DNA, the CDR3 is TGCAGTGCTAGAGATGGCCGCGGGGGGATCGGCTCCTACAATGAGCAGTTCTTC. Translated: CSARDGRGGIGSYNEQFF.

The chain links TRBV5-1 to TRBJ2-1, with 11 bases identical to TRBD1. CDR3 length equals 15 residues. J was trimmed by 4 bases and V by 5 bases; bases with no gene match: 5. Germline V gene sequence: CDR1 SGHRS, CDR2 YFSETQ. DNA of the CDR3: TGCGCCAGCAGACAAGGACAGGGGGCATACAATGAGCAGTTCTTC. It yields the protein CASRQGQGAYNEQFF.

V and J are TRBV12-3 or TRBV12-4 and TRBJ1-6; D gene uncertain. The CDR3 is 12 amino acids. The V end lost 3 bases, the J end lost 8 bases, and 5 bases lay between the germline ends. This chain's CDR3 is CASSFTDSPLHF. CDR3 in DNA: TGTGCCAGCAGTTTTACTGATTCACCCCTCCACTTT.

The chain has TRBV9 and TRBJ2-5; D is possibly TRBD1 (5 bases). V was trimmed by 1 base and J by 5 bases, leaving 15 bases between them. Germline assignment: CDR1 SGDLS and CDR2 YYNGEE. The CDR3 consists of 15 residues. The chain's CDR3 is CASSVWAGLSETQYF. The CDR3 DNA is TGTGCCAGCAGCGTATGGGCAGGGTTAAGTGAGACCCAGTACTTC.